The clone carrying this T cell receptor beta chain was seen ten or more times. These data originate in a study of T cell repertoires in cytomegalovirus infection. CDR1 is LNHDA and CDR2 is SQIVND in the germline V gene (reference sequence). This CDR3 has 13 residues. V trimming: 4 bases; J trimming: 7 bases; junction bases outside the gene matches: 6. TCRdb used MiXCR to reprocess the reads, holding one entry per CDR3 protein. The top ten hold over 10% of the sample, which has more than 400,000 distinct CDR3 sequences, about 25% seen once. The genes are TRBV19 and TRBJ1-1; 7 bases fit TRBD1. The TCR sequence derives from a human donor in good health (CMV status not recorded). Some clones in this sample may be carry-over from other donors' samples. Material for sequencing was PBMCs. The CDR3 bases are TGTGCCAGTAGTACTTCCAGGACAGGTGAAGCTTTCTTT. Its translation is CASSTSRTGEAFF.